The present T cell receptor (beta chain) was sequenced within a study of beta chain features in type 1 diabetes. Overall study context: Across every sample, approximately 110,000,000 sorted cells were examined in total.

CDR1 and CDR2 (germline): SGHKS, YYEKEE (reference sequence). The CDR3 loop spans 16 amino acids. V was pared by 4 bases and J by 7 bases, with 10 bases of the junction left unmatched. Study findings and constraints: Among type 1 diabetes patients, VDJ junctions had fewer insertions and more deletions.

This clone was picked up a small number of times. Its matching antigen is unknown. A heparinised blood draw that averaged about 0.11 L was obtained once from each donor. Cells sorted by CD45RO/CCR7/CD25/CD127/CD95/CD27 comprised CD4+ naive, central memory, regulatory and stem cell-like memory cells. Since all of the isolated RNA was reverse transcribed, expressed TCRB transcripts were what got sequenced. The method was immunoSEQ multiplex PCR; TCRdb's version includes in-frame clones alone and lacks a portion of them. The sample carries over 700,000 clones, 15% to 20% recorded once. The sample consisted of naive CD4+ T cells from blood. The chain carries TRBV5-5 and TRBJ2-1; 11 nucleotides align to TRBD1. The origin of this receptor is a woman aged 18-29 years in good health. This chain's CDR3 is CASSDMGDRGINEQFF. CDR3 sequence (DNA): TGTGCCAGCAGCGATATGGGGGACAGGGGGATTAATGAGCAGTTCTTC. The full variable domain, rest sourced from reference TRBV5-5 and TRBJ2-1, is DAGVTQSPTHLIKTRGQQVTLRCSPISGHKSVSWYQQVLGQGPQFIFQYYEKEERGRGNFPDRFSARQFPNYSSELNVNALLLGDSALYLCASSDMGDRGINEQFFGPGTRLTVL.